The rows below give T cell receptor beta chains drawn from one sample of a study of blood T cells in healthy people across ages. TCRdb reprocessed the 5' RACE reads with MiXCR, giving one entry per CDR3 protein. This table has approximately 850,000 distinct CDR3 sequences, approximately 44% appearing once. Sequenced input: blood. Receptor source: a man between 60 and 70 years old in good health. Both conserved end residues are part of each CDR3. D genes are given only for firm matches. Rows give clone size only sometimes, using once, few, many, or a class for an expanded clone.

d_gene: .; j_gene: TRBJ2-5; v_gene: TRBV15; abundance: many; CDR3nt: TGTGCCACCAGCAGATATCCGGGGGCCGGTCCCGAGACCCAGTACTTC; CDR3aa: CATSRYPGAGPETQYF
d_gene: .; j_gene: TRBJ1-2; v_gene: TRBV6-6; abundance: .; CDR3nt: TGTGCCAGCAGTTACAACCCCCCTAACTATGGCTACACCTTC; CDR3aa: CASSYNPPNYGYTF
d_gene: .; j_gene: TRBJ1-2; v_gene: TRBV29-1; abundance: .; CDR3nt: TGCAGCGTCCTGCTGGGGAGGGGCTACACCTTC; CDR3aa: CSVLLGRGYTF
d_gene: TRBD1; j_gene: TRBJ1-2; v_gene: TRBV18; abundance: few; CDR3nt: TGTGCCAGCTCACCGGCCGGGACAGGCTATGGCTACACCTTC; CDR3aa: CASSPAGTGYGYTF
d_gene: .; j_gene: TRBJ2-5; v_gene: TRBV11-2; abundance: .; CDR3nt: TGTGCCAGCAGCCCCCTGTTCGGCCAGGGAAAGGGGGAGACCCAGTACTTC; CDR3aa: CASSPLFGQGKGETQYF
d_gene: .; j_gene: TRBJ2-5; v_gene: TRBV7-3; abundance: many; CDR3nt: TGTGCCAGCAGCTTAGTAGGGGAACAAGAGACCCAGTACTTC; CDR3aa: CASSLVGEQETQYF
d_gene: .; j_gene: TRBJ1-5; v_gene: TRBV7-3; abundance: .; CDR3nt: TGTGCCAGCAGCTTTGCATGGGGAAATCAGCCCCAGCATTTT; CDR3aa: CASSFAWGNQPQHF
d_gene: .; j_gene: TRBJ1-6; v_gene: TRBV4-3; abundance: .; CDR3nt: TGCGCCAGCAGCCAAGATTTTCCGGGGGCGGGTTCACCCCTCCACTTT; CDR3aa: CASSQDFPGAGSPLHF
d_gene: TRBD2; j_gene: TRBJ2-7; v_gene: TRBV11-3; abundance: once; CDR3nt: TGTGCCAGCAGCCCCGGGACTAGCGGACGTGAGCAGTACTTC; CDR3aa: CASSPGTSGREQYF
d_gene: .; j_gene: TRBJ2-7; v_gene: TRBV27; abundance: few; CDR3nt: TGTGCCAGCAGTTTCCGGGAAACCTACGAGCAGTACTTC; CDR3aa: CASSFRETYEQYF
d_gene: .; j_gene: TRBJ2-3; v_gene: TRBV20-1; abundance: .; CDR3nt: TGCAGTGCTAGAGTGGCGGGTGGGTTAGCGGAAGATACGCAGTATTTT; CDR3aa: CSARVAGGLAEDTQYF
d_gene: .; j_gene: TRBJ1-2; v_gene: TRBV4-1; abundance: many; CDR3nt: TGCGCCAGCAGCCCAAAATCGGGGAACCTCTATGGCTACACCTTC; CDR3aa: CASSPKSGNLYGYTF
d_gene: .; j_gene: TRBJ2-3; v_gene: TRBV10-2; abundance: .; CDR3nt: TGCGCCAGCAGTGAGTACGTGCCTAGCACAGATACGCAGTATTTT; CDR3aa: CASSEYVPSTDTQYF
d_gene: TRBD2; j_gene: TRBJ2-3; v_gene: TRBV4-3; abundance: .; CDR3nt: TGCGCCAGCAGCCTAGGTTTCCCTAGCGGGTCCCCCGATACGCAGTATTTT; CDR3aa: CASSLGFPSGSPDTQYF
d_gene: .; j_gene: TRBJ1-5; v_gene: TRBV6-1; abundance: .; CDR3nt: TGTGCCAGCAGTGAAGCTTGGAGCAATCAGCCCCAGCATTTT; CDR3aa: CASSEAWSNQPQHF
d_gene: .; j_gene: TRBJ2-3; v_gene: TRBV5-5; abundance: .; CDR3nt: TGTGCCAGCAGCTATGAGGGGGTGAGCACAGATACGCAGTATTTT; CDR3aa: CASSYEGVSTDTQYF
d_gene: .; j_gene: TRBJ1-1; v_gene: TRBV12-3/TRBV12-4; abundance: few; CDR3nt: TGTGCCAGCAGTTCAGGGGATGACACTGAAGCTTTCTTT; CDR3aa: CASSSGDDTEAFF
d_gene: .; j_gene: TRBJ2-1; v_gene: TRBV5-1; abundance: .; CDR3nt: TGCGCCAGCAGAATGGTAACGGGGGACTACAATGAGCAGTTCTTC; CDR3aa: CASRMVTGDYNEQFF
d_gene: .; j_gene: TRBJ2-1; v_gene: TRBV7-9; abundance: .; CDR3nt: TGTGCCAGCAGCGCAAACGCGGGCAATGAGCAGTTCTTC; CDR3aa: CASSANAGNEQFF
d_gene: .; j_gene: TRBJ2-5; v_gene: TRBV7-2; abundance: .; CDR3nt: TGTGCCAGCAGCTTACGTAGCGTACAAGAGACCCAGTACTTC; CDR3aa: CASSLRSVQETQYF
d_gene: .; j_gene: TRBJ2-5; v_gene: TRBV20-1; abundance: .; CDR3nt: TGCAGTGCTAGAGATCGTGCACAACAAGAGACCCAGTACTTC; CDR3aa: CSARDRAQQETQYF
d_gene: TRBD1; j_gene: TRBJ2-7; v_gene: TRBV20-1; abundance: once; CDR3nt: TGCAGTGCCTGGGACAAACAGGGGCTAGGCGAGCAGTACTTC; CDR3aa: CSAWDKQGLGEQYF
d_gene: .; j_gene: TRBJ1-2; v_gene: TRBV5-5; abundance: few; CDR3nt: TGTGCCAGCAGCTTAGGGGGGTATTTTGATGGCTACACCTTC; CDR3aa: CASSLGGYFDGYTF
d_gene: .; j_gene: TRBJ2-3; v_gene: TRBV4-3; abundance: .; CDR3nt: TGCGCCAGCAGCCAAGATGTTGGATTCCGCAAGGATACGCAGTATTTT; CDR3aa: CASSQDVGFRKDTQYF
d_gene: TRBD2; j_gene: TRBJ2-5; v_gene: TRBV5-1; abundance: .; CDR3nt: TGCGCCAGCAGCTTGGAGCGGGGGTCCCAAGAGACCCAGTACTTC; CDR3aa: CASSLERGSQETQYF
d_gene: TRBD1; j_gene: TRBJ2-7; v_gene: TRBV10-2; abundance: .; CDR3nt: TGCACCAGCAGGGACAGTATTATCCACGAGCAGTACTTC; CDR3aa: CTSRDSIIHEQYF
d_gene: TRBD2; j_gene: TRBJ2-5; v_gene: TRBV4-1; abundance: .; CDR3nt: TGCGCCAGCAGCGAGACTAGCGGGGTAGAGACCCAGTACTTC; CDR3aa: CASSETSGVETQYF
d_gene: .; j_gene: TRBJ2-2; v_gene: TRBV20-1; abundance: .; CDR3nt: TGCAGTGCTCCCGACAAGAGGGGATCCGGGGAGCTGTTTTTT; CDR3aa: CSAPDKRGSGELFF
d_gene: TRBD1; j_gene: TRBJ2-7; v_gene: TRBV6-5; abundance: .; CDR3nt: TGTGCCAGCAGTTTCGACAGGGGTTCCAACGAGCAGTACTTC; CDR3aa: CASSFDRGSNEQYF
d_gene: .; j_gene: TRBJ2-1; v_gene: TRBV5-6; abundance: .; CDR3nt: TGTGCCAGCAGCTTGGTTTCAGGTTGGGACAATGAGCAGTTCTTC; CDR3aa: CASSLVSGWDNEQFF
d_gene: TRBD1; j_gene: TRBJ2-7; v_gene: TRBV5-1; abundance: few; CDR3nt: TGCGCCAGCAGCTGGACAGGGGGCAAGAGCTCCTACGAGCAGTACTTC; CDR3aa: CASSWTGGKSSYEQYF
d_gene: TRBD2; j_gene: TRBJ2-7; v_gene: TRBV4-1; abundance: .; CDR3nt: TGCGCCAGCAGCCCGAACACGGGGGGGCCCGCCTACGAGCAGTACTTC; CDR3aa: CASSPNTGGPAYEQYF
d_gene: TRBD2; j_gene: TRBJ2-5; v_gene: TRBV6-2/TRBV6-3; abundance: .; CDR3nt: TGTGCCAGCAGTTACCAGTACGGGTCCGGGACTAAGGGAGAGACCCAGTACTTC; CDR3aa: CASSYQYGSGTKGETQYF
d_gene: .; j_gene: TRBJ1-2; v_gene: TRBV2; abundance: few; CDR3nt: TGTGCCAGCAGTGACGGGATGTTTTCTGCCTATGGCTACACCTTC; CDR3aa: CASSDGMFSAYGYTF